This T cell receptor (beta chain) is drawn from a study of cytomegalovirus exposure and HLA in healthy donors. The CDR3 runs to 16 residues. CDR1 and CDR2 from the germline V gene are MNHNS and SASEGT. V shed 1 base and J 3 bases; nucleotides not matched to a gene: 6. Clones were read by immunoSEQ multiplex PCR, and TCRdb kept only the in-frame ones, dropping some. The sample records 130,000 to 150,000 clones, 86% being singletons. The chain uses TRBV6-1 and TRBJ2-1; 7 bases line up with TRBD2. Sequencing used PBMCs. This receptor was identified in a man younger than 35 in good health and CMV-seronegative. CDR3 loop: CASSEEGSGFYNEQFF. The CDR3, as DNA: TGTGCCAGCAGTGAAGAGGGTAGCGGGTTCTACAATGAGCAGTTCTTC.